This T cell receptor beta chain came from a study of CXCR3-negative and CXCR3-positive naive CD8 T cells. Across the study: Collectively, the libraries yielded some 150 million TRB reads in total, at about 1.5 +/- 0.3 million per library.

The TRB cDNA libraries were prepared by 5' RACE with UMI labels. No DNA is given; TCRdb re-called the 5' RACE reads and lists each CDR3 protein once. The repertoire table contains about 90,000 distinct CDR3 sequences. Naive CD8+ T cells had a CD45RO-CCR7+CD27+CD95- phenotype. Study-level findings and limits: TCR interaction strength was inferred from TRB CDR3 physicochemistry, as CD5 matched across naive subsets.

CDR3 length: 14 amino acids. Germline lookup yields CDR1 MNHEY and CDR2 SMNVEV (reference sequence). With respect to this clonotype: What it binds is unknown.

The clonotype originates from a human donor in good health. Some clones in this sample may be carry-over from other donors' samples. Sequenced sample: naive CXCR3- CD8+ T cells from blood. Subset of the sample: CD45RO-CCR7+CD27+CD95- naive CD8+ T cells lacking CXCR3 (TNR3-). The rearrangement uses TRBV27 and TRBJ1-5. The CDR3 is CASSLARAFQPQHF.